This TCR beta chain was recorded in a study of long-term antiretroviral therapy in people with HIV (dated by TCRdb to the early 2020s). In terms of the full investigation: The earliest samples were collected about a decade before the 2015 WHO recommendation for immediate ART, when ART was typically delayed until CD4 counts fell. A retrospective serial study tested whether ART initiation and durable HIV suppression were associated with changes in peripheral blood TRB repertoire composition and diversity. A total of 192 cryopreserved PBMC samples came from 25 to 30 adults with confirmed HIV infection and were collected serially over a mean of roughly six years (range 1-12). Among the 30 to 35 participants with HIV, eleven were female. No cross-contamination during QIAcube processing was seen in test extractions of a monoclonal T-cell line run alongside around 30 polyclonal samples. Results and caveats for the whole study, not just this receptor: Since PBMC availability was limited, sequencing covered only the TCR beta chain, with no alpha chain pairing. Samples dated from the mid-2000s to the late 2010s, and the ART regimens used may be less effective than current ones. Compared with controls, HIV repertoires had narrower CDR3 length ranges, and the network structure pointed to an antigen-experienced repertoire that shifted only slightly toward naive after ART. Because cell numbers in pre-ART samples were limited, unsorted PBMC were profiled instead of sorted CD4+ and CD8+ T cells. Expanded TRB clones identified before ART initiation dominated the repertoire at all time points, although this dominance fluctuated and declined in many PLHIV after ART. Starting ART was linked to a significant rise in TRB diversity, yet even after long-term ART the diversity remained significantly lower than in transplant donor controls. No data were available on ART adherence, viral resistance or therapy changes, limiting inferences about post-ART repertoire changes.

The immunoSEQ hsTCRB v3.0 assay was used at survey level resolution for TRB variable region sequencing. The targeted TRB sequencing depth was roughly 40,000-50,000 T-cell genomes per sample. Pooled TRB libraries were sequenced on an Illumina MiSeq with a v3 150-cycle kit. In the authors' own workflow: Analysis of repertoires was carried out in R inside a reproducible Nextflow workflow spanning QC, data transformation and analysis. LymphoSeq2, an R package for AIRR-Seq data exploration, was used to implement custom analyses. A handful of samples that yielded fewer than 5000 total TRB sequences were excluded, so that around 190 HIV repertoires were analyzed. Among the approximately 190 retained HIV repertoires, 55 to 60 were collected before ART initiation and roughly 130 after ART initiation. Repertoires were downsampled to 5000 TRB nucleotide sequences, with summary statistics averaged over 100 downsampling iterations. Only TRB sequences with CDR3 regions of at least seven amino acids were retained for analysis. Diversity was measured with a Shannon entropy-derived clonality score and the Gini coefficient. In the repertoire networks, any two of the top 5000 CDR3 amino acid sequences were linked whenever the two sequences differed by an edit distance of one. For TRB CDR3 amino acid sequences, antigen specificity groups and MHC restriction were predicted with GLIPH2. To flag known CMV, EBV, HIV or tissue antigen associations, CDR3 amino acid sequences were matched against VDJdb and McPAS-TCR. Pre-ART, post-ART and control groups were compared with Wilcoxon signed-rank tests and Holm-Bonferroni correction. TCRdb carries this immuneACCESS record with in-frame sequences only. Its versions omit some clonotypes, under half of them owing to an unresolved V gene in the studies checked, with the rest unexplained. The DNA was the basis for D and trimming; V, J and clone size are from that table. The sample has roughly 35,000 clones on record, 94% of them singletons. The ten top clones hold 3.5% to 4.5% of the sample.

Trimming removed 2 bases from V and 2 bases from J, leaving 9 bases between the germline ends. Counted from cysteine to phenylalanine, this CDR3 has 14 amino acids. Of all the DNA, just the CDR3 is kept, 42 bases in frame from base 1. The germline V gene specifies SNHLY as CDR1 and FYNNEI as CDR2. This clone was observed a single time. Its antigen is unknown. No quality values exist for individual bases; no much larger clone is one base distant. Inclusion was restricted to participants for whom at least one PBMC sample before ART initiation and at least two post-ART samples were available. Treatment was received in the United States of America by all participants with HIV. Before DNA extraction, cryopreserved samples of roughly 0.9-10 million PBMC were thawed and then washed. At the time of the earliest PBMC sample for each participant with HIV, ages ranged from roughly 23 to 60 years. PBMC samples from each participant spanned 1-4 timepoints before ART initiation and 2-8 timepoints after ART initiation, with a median of 7 samples. For every participant, serial HIV viral load, CD4+ T-cell count, ART history and demographic data were obtained. A Qiagen kit on a QIAcube was used to extract genomic DNA from unsorted PBMC, with samples processed in batches of 12.

The sequence was obtained from a woman aged 50 to 60 with HIV. Here the chain combines TRBV2 and TRBJ2-5; no D segment can be confidently identified. Sequencing was performed on unsorted PBMCs, taken more than 5 years after starting antiretroviral therapy. The DNA is TGTGCCAGCAGTGAAATACGTCATCAAGAGACCCAGTACTTC. Protein translation: CASSEIRHQETQYF.